These 15 T cell receptor beta chains share one sample of origin, sequenced in a study of T-cell memory formation after mild COVID-19. TCRdb re-analysed the 5' RACE reads in MiXCR, keeping a single row per CDR3 protein. The sample includes about 180,000 distinct CDR3 sequences, roughly 20% seen only once; the top ten take 3.5% to 5%. The sample taken for sequencing was PBMCs or a T cell subset sorted from them (not recorded which). The receptors come from a man aged 18 to 30 who had mild COVID-19 (a few samples of this study predate the infection). Cell type and time point are not known.

The V call is TRBV5-1, the J call TRBJ2-2; either TRBD1 or TRBD2 may supply D (6 bases each). The CDR3 loop spans 14 amino acids. Per the germline V gene, CDR1 is SGHRS and CDR2 is YFSETQ. The germline V and J ends were trimmed by 5 bases and 7 bases, with 15 bases remaining between them. The DNA for the CDR3 is TGCGCCAGCAGAACGGGGGCGCAAGGCGGGGAGCTGTTTTTT. Protein product: CASRTGAQGGELFF.

This clonotype showed up just a few times. The rearrangement links TRBV11-2 to TRBJ2-5; D unclear. Deletions cut 5 bases from V and 0 bases from J, with 16 bases between. CDR3 length equals 16 residues. Germline values: CDR1 SGHAT, CDR2 FQNNGV. Here the CDR3 DNA reads TGTGCCAGCAGCGCCAGTCTCAGCACCAACCAAGAGACCCAGTACTTC. Its translation is CASSASLSTNQETQYF.

This clonotype was counted ten times or more. V usage is TRBV12-3 or TRBV12-4 and J usage is TRBJ2-1; 9 nucleotides match TRBD2. This CDR3 comprises 15 residues. The J segment lost 9 bases and the V segment lost 3 bases, leaving 9 bases of the junction unmatched. The CDR3 region has the DNA TGTGCCAGCAGTTTGCGGCGGGGGGGCCTAGGTGAGCAGTTCTTC. Protein product: CASSLRRGGLGEQFF.

There are many counts of this clonotype. The gene calls are TRBV7-2 and TRBJ2-3, with a tentative D call TRBD2 (5 bases). Germline-derived CDR1 and CDR2 are SGHTA and FQGNSA. The CDR3 length is 12 residues. Trimming took 6 bases from V and 7 from J, leaving 11 bases between them. Here the CDR3 DNA reads TGTGCCAGCAGTAGATCCGGGAATACGCAGTATTTT. It specifies CASSRSGNTQYF.

In its sample, this clonotype was seen many times. The chain has TRBV7-2 and TRBJ2-7; D unresolved. This CDR3 spans 13 amino acids. The V gene lost 5 bases and the J gene lost 3 bases, with 11 bases spanning the gap. CDR1 and CDR2 from the germline V gene are SGHTA and FQGNSA. CDR3: CASSRTGLYEQYF. CDR3 coding DNA: TGTGCCAGCAGCCGCACTGGGCTCTACGAGCAGTACTTC.

This clonotype turned up a few times. V and J are TRBV6-1 and TRBJ2-3; no clear D. With 2 bases removed from V and 3 bases from J, the gap between germline ends came to 12 bases. The V gene's germline CDR1 is MNHNS and CDR2 SASEGT. The CDR3 loop spans 15 amino acids. CDR3 residues: CASSERGPSTDTQYF. DNA of the CDR3: TGTGCCAGCAGTGAACGTGGGCCGTCTACAGATACGCAGTATTTT.

There are a few counts of this clonotype. The chain couples TRBV20-1 to TRBJ2-1, with a tentative D call TRBD2 (6 bases). V was shortened by 6 bases and J by 2 bases, with 17 bases between the two germline ends. The CDR3 sequence is 15 residues long. Germline CDR1 reads DFQATT; CDR2 reads SNEGSKA (reference sequence). The CDR3 nucleotides read TGCAGTGCGGGGCAGGCGGGATACACCTACAATGAGCAGTTCTTC. It specifies CSAGQAGYTYNEQFF.

In its sample, this clonotype was seen a few times. The V gene is TRBV15, the J gene TRBJ1-5; D possibly corresponds to TRBD1 (5 bases). The germline V and J ends were trimmed by 4 bases and 2 bases, with 18 bases remaining between them. CDR3 size: 17 residues. CDR1 and CDR2 (germline): LNHNV, YYDKDF (reference sequence). The CDR3 region is CATSTYRTIRGNQPQHF. The CDR3 bases are TGTGCCACCAGCACCTACCGGACCATCAGGGGCAATCAGCCCCAGCATTTT. Supplemented by reference TRBV15 and TRBJ1-5, the full variable domain reads DAMVIQNPRYQVTQFGKPVTLSCSQTLNHNVMYWYQQKSSQAPKLLFHYYDKDFNNEADTPDNFQSRRPNTSFCFLDIRSPGLGDTAMYLCATSTYRTIRGNQPQHFGDGTRLSIL.

This clonotype was observed a few times. The chain is built from TRBV5-4 and TRBJ2-7; the D gene is possibly TRBD2 (7 bases). The CDR3 runs 13 residues. CDR1 and CDR2 from the germline V gene are SGHNT and YYREEE (reference sequence). Deletions cut 5 bases from V and 7 bases from J, with 16 bases between. The CDR3 DNA follows: TGTGCCAGCAGTCTGCGAGGGGGGGGTGAGCAGTACGTC. Its translation: CASSLRGGGEQYV.

This clonotype has just a few counts. The chain joins TRBV24-1 to TRBJ2-3; D possibly matches TRBD1 or TRBD2 (5 bases each). Trimming took off 3 bases at V and 8 bases at J, with 11 bases between the two ends. Germline V gene lookup returns CDR1 KGHDR and CDR2 SFDVKD. The CDR3 covers 13 residues. CDR3: CATSDTPGPTQYF. The DNA for the CDR3 is TGTGCCACCAGTGATACGCCGGGACCTACGCAGTATTTT.

The gene calls are TRBV11-2 and TRBJ2-5; 8 bases match TRBD2. V trimming: 1 base; J trimming: 0 bases; junction bases outside the gene matches: 7. Germline CDR1 reads SGHAT; CDR2 reads FQNNGV. The CDR3 loop spans 17 amino acids. The CDR3 region is CASSLGSGGGNQETQYF. The CDR3 bases are TGTGCCAGCAGCTTAGGATCTGGCGGGGGGAACCAAGAGACCCAGTACTTC.

As to this clonotype: Germline and junction disagree at one end, which may indicate a read error. J is TRBJ1-1 and V is TRBV4-1; TRBD1 matches 12 bases. Germline values: CDR1 MGHRA, CDR2 YSYEKL. The CDR3 totals 14 residues. The CDR3 DNA reads TGCGCCAGCAGCCAAGAGGGACAGGGGGCCCGGTGTGTCTTT. Translation gives CASSQEGQGARCVF.

The chain combines TRBV12-3 or TRBV12-4 with TRBJ1-1, with D unclear. This CDR3 is 13 amino acids long. V lost 5 bases to trimming and J lost 4 bases, with 11 bases between them. The CDR3 sequence is CASSPAGSTEAFF. DNA of the CDR3: TGTGCCAGCAGTCCGGCGGGGAGCACTGAAGCTTTCTTT.

This clonotype turned up a few times. V and J are TRBV5-6 and TRBJ1-2; D is unclear. CDR1 is SGHDT and CDR2 is YYEEEE in the germline V gene. The CDR3 contains 14 residues. The V end lost 0 bases, the J end lost 6 bases, and 12 bases lay between the germline ends. In DNA, the CDR3 is TGTGCCAGCAGCTTGGGAGTGAAAATAAATGGCTACACCTTC. It is translated as CASSLGVKINGYTF.

This clonotype was picked up a small number of times. The J gene is TRBJ1-6, the V gene TRBV7-9; TRBD1 is a possible D gene (5 bases). Germline CDR1 reads SEHNR; CDR2 reads FQNEAQ (reference sequence). Trimming took 1 base from V and 5 from J, leaving 9 bases between them. The CDR3 consists of 15 residues. Here the CDR3 DNA reads TGTGCCAGCAGCTTAGAGATAGGGGATAATTCACCCCTCCACTTT. As protein: CASSLEIGDNSPLHF.